This T cell receptor (beta chain) emerged from a study of human T cells and chemical hapten exposure. Study outcomes and limitations: Expanded TCRs showed more large CDR3 clusters than pre-sensitization or healthy control sets.

About this clonotype: Its antigen remains unknown.

V lost 0 bases, J lost 1 base, and 8 bases lay in between. Germline CDR1 and CDR2: MNHNS and SASEGT. The CDR3 length is 15 residues. Regarding time point: patch test 1, 2 weeks after DPC sensitization. This sample's treatment: therapeutic diphenylcyclopropenone sensitization with weekly scalp DPC. TCRdb fed the RACE reads into MiXCR, producing one record per CDR3 protein. The table includes fewer than 200,000 distinct CDR3 sequences, about a fifth detected once. The TCR comes from a woman aged 45-59 years with alopecia areata. Some clones in this sample may be carry-over from other donors' samples. V and J are TRBV6-1 and TRBJ2-3; no firm D call. The sequencing here drew on whole blood, taken in connection with sensitization to the hapten diphenylcyclopropenone (DPC). The CDR3 sequence: CASSEAQLGTDTQYF. The DNA for the CDR3 is TGTGCCAGCAGTGAAGCCCAGCTCGGCACAGATACGCAGTATTTT.